The source of this T cell receptor beta chain is a study of T cells after yellow fever vaccination. Across the study: The SMART-Seq v4 Ultra Low Input method served to prepare the low-cell-number fractions.

This clonotype came up many times. Its matching antigen is unknown. Study outcomes and limitations: Abundant clonotypes from the bulk population could contaminate FACS-sorted repertoires. Weaker, the secondary response had a peak occurring faster, on day 5 versus 15.

TCRdb ran MiXCR on the 5' RACE reads and lists one entry per CDR3 protein. The data hold about 310,000 distinct CDR3 sequences, with around 3.6% observed a single time. The V gene lost 0 bases and the J gene lost 5 bases, with 15 bases spanning the gap. The germline CDR1 and CDR2 sequences are SGHRS and YFSETQ. The CDR3 runs to 15 residues. This specimen consisted of PBMCs, obtained on the day of the yellow fever booster vaccination. The rearrangement joins TRBV5-1 to TRBJ2-7, with unresolved D. The clonotype was recovered from a man between 18 and 35 years old who received the YFV17D yellow fever vaccine. CDR3 nucleotide sequence: TGCGCCAGCAGCTTGGGTTTAACAGTTAATGACGAGCAGTACGTC. This codes for CASSLGLTVNDEQYV.